This T cell receptor (beta chain) was sequenced in a study of CD8 T cells in Susac syndrome. Study observations and caveats: Acknowledgment was made by the study that its TCR sequencing and HLA analysis involved a relatively small number of individuals.

After extraction with the RNeasy kit, 0.5 to 1 ug of the RNA was reverse transcribed using random hexamers. Multiplex immunoSEQ PCR targeted 54 Vbeta and 13 Jbeta TCR beta segments. TCRdb itself ran the immunoSEQ multiplex PCR reads through MiXCR, one entry per CDR3 protein. The data contain about 200,000 distinct CDR3 sequences, 93% of them singletons. This clonotype occurred once. Its antigen is unidentified. Germline V gene data show CDR1 as MDHEN and CDR2 as SYDVKM. This CDR3 is built from 12 residues. V was clipped by 3 bases and J by 10 bases, with 11 bases between them. Specimen: CD4+ T cells from PBMCs. V and J are TRBV28 and TRBJ2-3, with D possibly TRBD2 on 5 matching bases. The sequence was obtained from a human donor in good health. The CDR3 DNA sequence: TGTGCCAGCAGTTTCCGGCCGGGGTCGCAGTATTTT. It specifies CASSFRPGSQYF. The whole variable domain, remainder taken from reference TRBV28 and TRBJ2-3, is DVKVTQSSRYLVKRTGEKVFLECVQDMDHENMFWYRQDPGLGLRLIYFSYDVKMKEKGDIPEGYSVSREKKERFSLILESASTNQTSMYLCASSFRPGSQYFGPGTRLTVL.